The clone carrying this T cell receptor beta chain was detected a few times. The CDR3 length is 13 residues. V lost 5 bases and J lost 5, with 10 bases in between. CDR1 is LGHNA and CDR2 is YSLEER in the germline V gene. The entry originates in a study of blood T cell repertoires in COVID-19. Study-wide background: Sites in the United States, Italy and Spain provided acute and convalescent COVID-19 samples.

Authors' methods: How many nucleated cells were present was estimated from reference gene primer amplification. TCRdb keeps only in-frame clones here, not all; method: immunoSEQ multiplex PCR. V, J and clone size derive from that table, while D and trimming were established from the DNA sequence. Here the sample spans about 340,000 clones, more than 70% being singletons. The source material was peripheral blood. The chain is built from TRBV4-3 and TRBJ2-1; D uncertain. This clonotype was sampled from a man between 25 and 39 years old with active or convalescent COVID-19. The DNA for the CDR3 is TGCGCCAGCAGCGCGCGACTTCACAATGAGCAGTTCTTC. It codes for CASSARLHNEQFF.